These 14 T cell receptor beta chains share one sample of origin, sequenced in a study of T cell responses to AZD1222 COVID-19 vaccine (dated by TCRdb to 2020 to 2023). Library method: the immunoSEQ multiplex PCR assay. TCRdb obtained this table from immuneACCESS and retained in-frame rearrangements with V and J assigned. These tables miss some clones; where compared with another copy, unresolved V genes account for less than half of the shortfall, and the remainder is unexplained. The sample table shows 140,000 to 150,000 clones, and approximately 85% are seen once. Clones ranked in the top ten supply approximately 5.1% of the sample. Taken with the paper, the label for time point translates to: about 28 days (+/-7) after the second vaccine dose. The treatment or condition label here, explained by the study, means: meningococcal conjugate vaccine given as trial control. The material sequenced was peripheral blood, taken 28 days after the second dose of the MenACWY control vaccine. The receptors derive from an adult who received the MenACWY meningococcal vaccine as a control.

V and J are TRBV28 and TRBJ2-7, with D tentatively TRBD1 (6 bases). The CDR3 has 16 residues. Germline V gene sequence: CDR1 MDHEN, CDR2 SYDVKM. The germline V and J ends were trimmed by 7 bases and 2 bases, with 21 bases remaining between them. The CDR3 is CASNSAGVERTYEQYF. The CDR3 DNA reads TGTGCCAGCAACTCGGCAGGGGTTGAGAGGACCTACGAGCAGTACTTC.

This chain's CDR3 is CASRRDFRDSPLHF. DNA for the CDR3: TGTGCCAGCAGACGGGACTTTCGAGATTCACCCCTCCACTTT. This chain uses TRBV6-5 with TRBJ1-6, with TRBD1 as a possible D gene (5 bases). This CDR3 has 14 residues. Trimming pared 6 bases from V and 8 bases from J, leaving 14 bases between. Germline V gives CDR1 MNHEY, CDR2 SVGAGI.

The chain uses TRBV6-5 and TRBJ2-3; the match to TRBD1 covers 7 bases. Per the germline V gene, CDR1 is MNHEY and CDR2 is SVGAGI. With 11 bases clipped from V and 6 bases from J, the junction kept 17 bases outside the gene matches. The CDR3 loop spans 15 amino acids. Here the CDR3 reads CAGSAAGGRGDTQYF. The CDR3 DNA is TGTGCCGGGTCTGCTGCAGGGGGAAGGGGGGATACGCAGTATTTT.

This clone was picked up a small number of times. The CDR3 reads CASSGGTSGSKVEQFF. The CDR3 bases are TGTGCCAGCAGCGGGGGGACTAGCGGGAGCAAGGTTGAGCAGTTCTTC. V gene TRBV5-4 combines with J gene TRBJ2-1, with 14 bases lining up with TRBD2. Germline assignment: CDR1 SGHNT and CDR2 YYREEE (reference sequence). The CDR3 totals 16 residues. V dropped 4 bases and J dropped 9; count of bases not matched to a gene: 9.

This sequence joins TRBV7-2 and TRBJ2-4, with D possibly matching TRBD2 (7 bases). The CDR3 has 18 residues. CDR1 is SGHTA and CDR2 is FQGNSA in the germline V gene. V dropped 5 bases and J dropped 1 base, with 21 bases sitting between them. The CDR3 spells CASSPQVGGQGAKNIQYF. CDR3 nucleotide sequence: TGTGCCAGCAGCCCACAAGTCGGGGGGCAGGGGGCCAAAAACATTCAGTACTTC.

This sequence joins TRBV20-1 and TRBJ2-7, with D unresolved. CDR3 length: 10 residues. The V and J ends lost 3 bases and 5 bases respectively, with 5 bases between them. Germline CDR1 is DFQATT and CDR2 is SNEGSKA (reference sequence). CDR3 residues: CSASYHEQYF. The CDR3 DNA sequence: TGCAGTGCTAGTTACCACGAGCAGTACTTC.

The sample holds one count of this clone. The rearrangement uses TRBV7-6 and TRBJ2-7, with TRBD2 identical over 13 bases. The length of the CDR3 is 15 residues. The germline CDR1 and CDR2 sequences are SGHVS and FNYEAQ. V was clipped by 5 bases and J by 3 bases; unmatched bases: 4. CDR3 amino acids: CASSNGLAGVYEQYF. As DNA, the CDR3 is TGTGCCAGCAGCAACGGACTAGCGGGGGTCTACGAGCAGTACTTC. The full variable domain, in which reference TRBV7-6 and TRBJ2-7 provide the parts outside the CDR3, is GAGVSQSPRYKVTKRGQDVALRCDPISGHVSLYWYRQALGQGPEFLTYFNYEAQQDKSGLPNDRFSAERPEGSISTLTIQRTEQRDSAMYRCASSNGLAGVYEQYFGPGTRLTVT.

V is TRBV9 and J is TRBJ2-7, with D perhaps being TRBD1 or TRBD2 (5 bases each). With 1 base removed from V and 3 bases from J, the gap between germline ends came to 8 bases. The CDR3 extends over 13 amino acids. Germline assignment: CDR1 SGDLS and CDR2 YYNGEE. The CDR3 DNA reads as TGTGCCAGCAGCGTACGGGACGGCTACGAGCAGTACTTC. Its translation: CASSVRDGYEQYF.

The chain combines TRBV5-4 with TRBJ1-1, with no clear D. CDR1 SGHNT and CDR2 YYREEE come from the germline V gene (reference sequence). The ends were cut back, 4 bases at V and 4 bases at J, with 14 bases in the middle. This CDR3 is 14 amino acids long. CDR3 bases: TGTGCCAGCAGCCCATTGCCCACCTTCACTGAAGCTTTCTTT. Its translation: CASSPLPTFTEAFF.

J is TRBJ1-4 and V is TRBV6-2 or TRBV6-3; D not certain. V was pared by 6 bases and J by 3 bases, with 14 bases between. The CDR3 sequence is 15 residues long. Germline V gene sequence: CDR1 MNHEY, CDR2 SVGEGT. CDR3 amino acids: CASSLSGVANEKLFF. The DNA of the CDR3 is TGTGCCAGCAGCCTCAGCGGAGTGGCTAATGAAAAACTGTTTTTT.

The chain employs TRBV11-3 and TRBJ1-1; D not certain. There are 13 residues in the CDR3. The V and J ends lost 2 bases and 4 bases respectively, with 8 bases between them. Germline V lookup: CDR1 SGHNT, CDR2 YENEEA. CDR3 in amino acids: CASSLTASTEAFF. CDR3 nucleotides: TGTGCCAGCAGCTTAACGGCCAGCACTGAAGCTTTCTTT.

This chain connects TRBV30 to TRBJ1-1; 8 bases match TRBD1. The CDR3 consists of 13 residues. CDR1 is GTSNPN and CDR2 is SVGIG in the germline V gene (reference sequence). The V gene end was trimmed by 4 bases and the J gene end by 4 bases; junction bases not matched to a gene: 5. This CDR3 is CAWTGGVSTEAFF. The CDR3 DNA is TGTGCCTGGACAGGGGGCGTGAGCACTGAAGCTTTCTTT.

This clone appeared a few times. The rearrangement uses TRBV7-2 and TRBJ1-6; D call uncertain. CDR1 is SGHTA, CDR2 FQGNSA, per germline. V was shortened by 2 bases and J by 0 bases, with 2 bases between the two germline ends. This CDR3 has 14 amino acids. As DNA, the CDR3 is TGTGCCAGCAGCTTAAGCTCCTATAATTCACCCCTCCACTTT. Encoded protein: CASSLSSYNSPLHF.

The V and J genes are TRBV4-2 and TRBJ2-1, with D perhaps TRBD1 (6 bases). Trimming took off 4 bases at V and 7 bases at J, with 17 bases between the two ends. Germline CDR1 and CDR2: LGHNA and YNFKEQ. The CDR3 runs 15 residues. The CDR3 sequence: CASSRVDSSRNEQFF. DNA for the CDR3: TGTGCCAGCAGCCGGGTGGACAGCTCTCGGAATGAGCAGTTCTTC.